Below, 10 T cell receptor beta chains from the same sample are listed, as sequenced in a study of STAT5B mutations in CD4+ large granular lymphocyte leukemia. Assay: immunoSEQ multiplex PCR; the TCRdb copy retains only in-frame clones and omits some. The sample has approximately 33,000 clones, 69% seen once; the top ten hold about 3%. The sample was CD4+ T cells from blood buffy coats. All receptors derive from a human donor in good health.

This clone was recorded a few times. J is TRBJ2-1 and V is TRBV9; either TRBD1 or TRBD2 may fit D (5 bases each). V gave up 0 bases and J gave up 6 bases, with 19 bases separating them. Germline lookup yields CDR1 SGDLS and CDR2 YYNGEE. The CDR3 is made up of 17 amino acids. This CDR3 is CASSVGFRDLRGNEQFF. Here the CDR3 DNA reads TGTGCCAGCAGCGTAGGATTTAGGGACCTCCGAGGCAATGAGCAGTTCTTC.

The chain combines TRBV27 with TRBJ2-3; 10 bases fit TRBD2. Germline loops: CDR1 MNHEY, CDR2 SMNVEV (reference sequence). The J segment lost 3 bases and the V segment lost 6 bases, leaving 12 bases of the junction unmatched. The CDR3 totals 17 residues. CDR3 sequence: CASSRKGLAGVTDTQYF. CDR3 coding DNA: TGTGCCAGCAGCCGAAAGGGGCTAGCGGGGGTTACAGATACGCAGTATTTT.

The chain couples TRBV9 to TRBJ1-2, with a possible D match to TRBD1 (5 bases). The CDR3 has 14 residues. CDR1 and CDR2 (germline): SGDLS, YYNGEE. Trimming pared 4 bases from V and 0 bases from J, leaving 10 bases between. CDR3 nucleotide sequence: TGTGCCAGCAGCCGGGACCCTTCTAACTATGGCTACACCTTC. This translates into CASSRDPSNYGYTF. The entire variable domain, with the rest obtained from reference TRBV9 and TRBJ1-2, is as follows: DSGVTQTPKHLITATGQRVTLRCSPRSGDLSVYWYQQSLDQGLQFLIQYYNGEERAKGNILERFSAQQFPDLHSELNLSSLELGDSALYFCASSRDPSNYGYTFGSGTRLTVV.

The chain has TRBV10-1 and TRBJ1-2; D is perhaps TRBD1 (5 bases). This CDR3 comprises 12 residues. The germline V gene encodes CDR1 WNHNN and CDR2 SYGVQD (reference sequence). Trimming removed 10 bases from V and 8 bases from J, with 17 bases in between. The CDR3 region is CAISGGVGGYTF. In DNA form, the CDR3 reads TGCGCCATCAGCGGGGGAGTAGGCGGCTACACCTTC.

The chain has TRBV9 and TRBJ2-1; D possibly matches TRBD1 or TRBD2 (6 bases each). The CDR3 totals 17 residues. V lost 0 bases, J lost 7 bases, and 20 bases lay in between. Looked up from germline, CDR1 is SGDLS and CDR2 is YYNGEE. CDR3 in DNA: TGTGCCAGCAGCGTAGGAGTCGGGGGCTTTATACAGAATGAGCAGTTCTTC. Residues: CASSVGVGGFIQNEQFF.

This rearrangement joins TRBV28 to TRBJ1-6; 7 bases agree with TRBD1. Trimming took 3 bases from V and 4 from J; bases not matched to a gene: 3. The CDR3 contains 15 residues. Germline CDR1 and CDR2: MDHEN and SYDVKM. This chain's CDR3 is CASSLQGQYNSPLHF. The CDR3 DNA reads TGTGCCAGCAGTTTGCAGGGACAGTATAATTCACCCCTCCACTTT.

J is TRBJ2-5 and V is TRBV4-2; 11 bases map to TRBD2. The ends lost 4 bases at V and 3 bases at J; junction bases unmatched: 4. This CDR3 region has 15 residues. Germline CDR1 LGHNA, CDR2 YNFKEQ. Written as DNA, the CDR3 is TGTGCCAGCAGCCCGGGGACTAGCGGAAAAGAGACCCAGTACTTC. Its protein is CASSPGTSGKETQYF.

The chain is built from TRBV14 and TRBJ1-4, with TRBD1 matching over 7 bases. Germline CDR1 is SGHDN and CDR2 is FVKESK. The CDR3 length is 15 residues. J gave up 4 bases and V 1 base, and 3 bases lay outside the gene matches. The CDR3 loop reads CASSQGGQLNEKLFF. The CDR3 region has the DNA TGTGCCAGCAGCCAAGGGGGACAGCTTAATGAAAAACTGTTTTTT.

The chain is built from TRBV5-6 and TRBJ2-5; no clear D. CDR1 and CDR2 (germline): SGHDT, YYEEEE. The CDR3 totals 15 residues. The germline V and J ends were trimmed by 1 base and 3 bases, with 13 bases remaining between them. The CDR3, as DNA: TGTGCCAGCAGCTTGATCGACCAAACGGAAGAGACCCAGTACTTC. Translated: CASSLIDQTEETQYF. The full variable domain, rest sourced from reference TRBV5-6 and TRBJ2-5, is DAGVTQSPTHLIKTRGQQVTLRCSPKSGHDTVSWYQQALGQGPQFIFQYYEEEERQRGNFPDRFSGHQFPNYSSELNVNALLLGDSALYLCASSLIDQTEETQYFGPGTRLLVL.

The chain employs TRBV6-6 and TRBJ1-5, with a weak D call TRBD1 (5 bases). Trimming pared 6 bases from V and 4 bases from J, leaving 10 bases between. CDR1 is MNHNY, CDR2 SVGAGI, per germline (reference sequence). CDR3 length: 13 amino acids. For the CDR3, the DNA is TGTGCCAGCAGGCCACCAGGGAATCAGCCCCAGCATTTT. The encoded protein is CASRPPGNQPQHF.